This TCR beta chain was sequenced in a study of T cell responses to AZD1222 COVID-19 vaccine. To note about this clone: Its antigen is not known.

Clones were sequenced by immunoSEQ multiplex PCR, and TCRdb holds only the in-frame ones, with some missing. The sample lists approximately 260,000 clones, 85% to 95% occurring once. Study observations and caveats: As reported, nearly half of all spike-specific TCRs target variant regions that are unmutated. Mostly white British, mostly female donors; authors suggested clonal diversity may be underestimated.

Sequences were derived from peripheral blood, sampled on day 0 of AZD1222 vaccination. The TCR was taken from an adult in good health.

The DNA for the CDR3 is TGTGCCAGCAGCTCGGGACTTGCCGGGGAGCTGTTTTTT. It codes for CASSSGLAGELFF. The rearrangement links TRBV11-2 to TRBJ2-2; tentative D call: TRBD2 (6 bases). The V gene's germline CDR1 is SGHAT and CDR2 FQNNGV. CDR3 length equals 13 residues. V shed 4 bases and J shed 6 bases, with 9 bases lying between them.